The clone carrying this T cell receptor (beta chain) was recorded at least ten times. Its antigen is unidentified. The CDR3 consists of 14 residues. V lost 6 bases to trimming and J lost 4 bases; unmatched junction nucleotides: 5. CDR1 is MNHEY, CDR2 SMNVEV, per germline (reference sequence). For TCR beta, libraries came from iRepertoire HTBI primers and Arm-PCR of CDR3 regions. TCRdb analysed the multiplex PCR reads with MiXCR anew, one entry per CDR3 protein. The sample includes about 440,000 distinct CDR3 sequences, roughly 17% of them seen just once. This specimen comes from a study of regulatory T cells in long-lasting Graves disease. Overall study results and limits: Favored gene segments in persistent disease were TRBV28, TRBJ1-2 and TRBJ2-5.

Time point here: newly diagnosed GD, antithyroid drugs for less than 3 months. Extracted RNA from PBMCs served as the source of the TCR library. Guidelines of the American Thyroid Association were used to diagnose Graves' disease. These same data were also listed under a study on T cells in Graves' hyperthyroidism and ophthalmopathy. From that second work: HTBI primers were the set used in a first-round RT-PCR of the TCR CDR3.

This clonotype was sampled from a young woman with Graves disease. This chain connects TRBV27 to TRBJ2-1; 8 bases agree with TRBD2. This specimen was peripheral blood mononuclear cells (PBMCs), taken at new diagnosis, from a patient treated with antithyroid drugs. This CDR3 reads CASSGGGRYNEQFF. CDR3 coding DNA: TGTGCCAGCAGCGGGGGGGGCAGGTACAATGAGCAGTTCTTC.